This T cell receptor beta chain was captured in a study of beta chain features in type 1 diabetes. Study background: Sorted cells numbering 107,917,701 were examined across all samples. Whole-study findings and limits: For type 1 diabetes patients, VDJ junctions showed fewer insertions and more deletions. TCRB repertoires of naive, central memory and Treg cells appeared more similar among patients than among healthy donors. TCRB CDR3 length was moderately but significantly reduced in all four CD4+ subsets of Type 1 diabetes patients.

Only a few counts were recorded for this clone. Its antigen is still unknown. Germline CDR1 reads SGHNT; CDR2 reads YYREEE (reference sequence). V dropped 1 base and J dropped 8 bases, with 13 bases sitting between them. CDR3 length: 13 amino acids. Investigators reverse transcribed all isolated RNA, so they sequenced expressed TCRB transcripts. Profiled with immunoSEQ multiplex PCR; TCRdb holds only in-frame clones, not every one. Of some 150,000 clones in the sample, less than 10% were seen once. The sequence derives from a woman aged 40 to 55 in good health. The chain uses TRBV5-4 and TRBJ2-7; no reliable D call. Input material: central memory CD4+ T cells from blood. CDR3 sequence (DNA): TGTGCCAGCAGCTTGAACGATGGCCTGCAGCAGTACTTC. Protein product: CASSLNDGLQQYF.